This entry is about one T cell receptor beta chain. This CDR3 spans 14 amino acids. Trimming stripped 6 bases from V and 7 bases from J, with 15 bases between. Germline V gene sequence: CDR1 SGHTA, CDR2 FQGNSA. The data were obtained in a study of cytomegalovirus exposure and HLA in healthy donors. The primer mix had 60 Vbeta and 13 Jbeta primers. The data were produced by immunoSEQ multiplex PCR, yet TCRdb's version contains in-frame clones alone and is incomplete. The sample lists about 100,000 clones; roughly 74% were seen once. The sequence was obtained from a woman between 40 and 55 years old in good health and CMV-seronegative. The specimen sequenced was PBMCs. The rearrangement joins TRBV7-2 to TRBJ1-4, with D unclear. The chain's CDR3 is CASRQTDRGEKLFF. In DNA, the CDR3 is TGTGCCAGCAGACAAACAGATCGGGGTGAAAAACTGTTTTTT.